The 29 T cell receptor beta chains below all came from one sample that was sequenced in a study of tumor-infiltrating lymphocytes in primary liver carcinoma. The investigators made TCR beta cDNA from roughly 0.45 ug total RNA, using a constant-region primer. Slightly modified ARM-PCR served as the procedure for the TCR beta libraries. These libraries came from three rounds of nested multiplex PCR. Use of TRBV1-TRBV30 forward primers with a C-beta reverse primer characterized the first two PCR rounds, which lasted about 10 cycles each. Via MiXCR, TCRdb re-called the multiplex PCR reads, giving one row per CDR3 protein. The data hold about 330,000 distinct CDR3 sequences, with almost 65% observed a single time. Unsorted whole blood served as the source of blood RNA, and germline DNA was extracted as well. Sample: peripheral blood. These receptors were obtained from a man aged 35-49 years with primary liver carcinoma and hepatitis B virus infection.

This clonotype showed up just a few times. V is TRBV13 and J is TRBJ2-1, with D unresolved. Germline CDR1 and CDR2: PRHDT and FYEKMQ (reference sequence). The CDR3 has 17 amino acids. The V end was cut by 5 bases, the J end by 0 bases, with 17 bases between. The CDR3 reads CASSPSLGRSSYNEQFF. The CDR3 DNA follows: TGTGCCAGCAGCCCCTCTCTGGGCCGGAGCTCCTACAATGAGCAGTTCTTC.

The chain combines TRBV5-4 with TRBJ2-1, with D perhaps matching TRBD2 (5 bases). Between the trimmed V and J ends, which lost 1 base and 0 bases, there was a span of 8 bases. Germline V gene data show CDR1 as SGHNT and CDR2 as YYREEE (reference sequence). The CDR3 runs 15 residues. The CDR3 sequence is CASSLRGSSYNEQFF. The CDR3 coding sequence is TGTGCCAGCAGCTTGCGAGGGAGCTCCTACAATGAGCAGTTCTTC.

As concerns this clonotype: The junction departs from germline at one end; a sequencing error may be responsible. The rearrangement links TRBV6-5 to TRBJ2-5; 7 bases fit TRBD2. The CDR3 sequence is 14 residues long. Per germline, CDR1 MNHEY and CDR2 SVGAGI. This chain's CDR3 is CAGSLSGNYETQYF. As DNA, the CDR3 is TGTGCCGGCAGCTTGAGCGGGAACTACGAGACCCAGTACTTC.

This clonotype appeared many times. The genes are TRBV6-5 and TRBJ2-7, with 9 bases fitting TRBD1. The CDR3 spans 14 residues. CDR1 is MNHEY and CDR2 is SVGAGI in the germline V gene. With V trimmed by 8 bases and J by 3 bases, 8 bases remained unmatched. The CDR3 DNA follows: TGTGCCAGCGGGAAGGGACAGGGCTTCTACGAGCAGTACTTC. Translating it yields CASGKGQGFYEQYF.

The chain is built from TRBV10-3 and TRBJ1-5; D is perhaps TRBD1 (5 bases). The CDR3 is 13 amino acids. Germline values: CDR1 ENHRY, CDR2 SYGVKD. Trimming left V 8 bases short and J 7 bases short, with 15 bases between. The CDR3 DNA reads TGTGCCATCGGCCAGGGTCTGGACCAGCCCCAGCATTTT. Translation gives CAIGQGLDQPQHF.

This chain joins TRBV7-3 and TRBJ2-7; no definite D call. This CDR3 has 13 amino acids. V gave up 0 bases and J gave up 7 bases, with 10 bases separating them. Germline-derived CDR1 and CDR2 are SGHTA and FQGTGA. The CDR3 nucleotides read TGTGCCAGCAGCTTAACGACCGAGGCAGAGCAGTACTTC. It codes for CASSLTTEAEQYF.

This clonotype was picked up many times. The chain combines TRBV6-6 with TRBJ2-1; TRBD2 aligns across 8 bases. CDR3 size: 15 residues. The germline CDR1 and CDR2 sequences are MNHNY and SVGAGI (reference sequence). J lost 1 base, V lost 6 bases, and 5 bases had no gene match. This CDR3 reads CASRNSGTSYNEQFF. For the CDR3, the DNA is TGTGCCAGCAGAAATAGCGGGACATCCTACAATGAGCAGTTCTTC.

This clonotype was seen only once. No conserved phenylalanine or tryptophan is present at the end of the CDR3, so a read error is the likely explanation. The chain combines TRBV11-2 with TRBJ1-5; D possibly corresponds to TRBD2 (6 bases). The J call could be wrong; TRBJ2-3 is a better fit for the DNA end. This CDR3 is 14 amino acids long. In germline, CDR1 is SGHAT, CDR2 FQNNGV. CDR3 nucleotide sequence: TGTGACAGCAGCGGGCGGGCGGACAATCAGCCCCAGTATTAT. This codes for CDSSGRADNQPQYY.

In this sample, this clonotype turned up many times. The chain couples TRBV4-1 to TRBJ2-2; 8 positions match TRBD1. In germline, CDR1 is MGHRA, CDR2 YSYEKL. With V trimmed by 1 base and J by 0 bases, 4 bases remained unmatched. This CDR3 has 17 residues. CDR3 residues: CASSQGTGPANTGELFF. Written as DNA, the CDR3 is TGCGCCAGCAGCCAAGGGACAGGGCCCGCGAACACCGGGGAGCTGTTTTTT.

This clonotype was recorded many times. The rearrangement joins TRBV6-1 to TRBJ2-1, with TRBD2 matching 7 bases. Germline CDR1 and CDR2: MNHNS and SASEGT. This CDR3 has 15 residues. V was pared by 2 bases and J by 4 bases, with 5 bases of the junction left unmatched. The CDR3 bases are TGTGCCAGCAGTGAATGGGGGGGGGGTTACAATGAGCAGTTCTTC. It is translated as CASSEWGGGYNEQFF.

There are many counts of this clonotype. The chain is built from TRBV10-2 and TRBJ1-5, with 7 bases identical to TRBD1. The CDR3 contains 13 residues. Germline V lookup: CDR1 WSHSY, CDR2 SAAADI. V shed 2 bases, J shed 6 bases, and the junction held 1 base outside the gene matches. The CDR3 sequence: CASSETGVQPQHF. CDR3 sequence (DNA): TGCGCCAGCAGTGAGACAGGGGTTCAGCCCCAGCATTTT.

The table lists this clonotype with a few counts. This rearrangement joins TRBV11-2 to TRBJ2-7; maybe TRBD1 (6 bases). Trimming removed 7 bases from V and 3 bases from J, with 16 bases in between. Germline V gene lookup returns CDR1 SGHAT and CDR2 FQNNGV. This CDR3 has 14 amino acids. In nucleotides, the CDR3 is TGTGCCAGCAACTCTCAAACAGGGAGCTACGAGCAGTACTTC. The encoded protein is CASNSQTGSYEQYF.

This chain connects TRBV5-5 to TRBJ2-7, with D possibly matching TRBD1 (5 bases). This CDR3 is built from 14 residues. With 0 bases removed from V and 4 bases from J, the gap between germline ends came to 11 bases. Germline V gives CDR1 SGHKS, CDR2 YYEKEE (reference sequence). CDR3 sequence reads: CASSLAGYGYEQYF. Here the CDR3 DNA reads TGTGCCAGCAGCTTGGCAGGGTACGGTTACGAGCAGTACTTC.

The chain recombines TRBV10-3 with TRBJ2-5; D remains ambiguous. V was trimmed by 0 bases and J by 5 bases, leaving 13 bases between them. Germline lookup yields CDR1 ENHRY and CDR2 SYGVKD. The CDR3 covers 15 residues. The CDR3 is CAISESKWGWETQYF. The CDR3, as DNA: TGTGCCATCAGTGAGTCGAAGTGGGGTTGGGAGACCCAGTACTTC.

Concerning this clonotype itself: Sequence at one end of the junction differs from germline and may be a read error. The chain couples TRBV6-6 to TRBJ2-5; D is possibly TRBD1 or TRBD2 (5 bases each). In germline, CDR1 is MNHNY, CDR2 SVGAGI (reference sequence). The CDR3 totals 13 residues. The CDR3 protein is CASRRGLQENQYF. In DNA, the CDR3 is TGTGCCAGCAGGAGGGGCTTACAAGAGAACCAGTACTTC.

On this clonotype itself: Given a much more abundant clone one base away, this may be a read error. The J gene is TRBJ1-1, the V gene TRBV6-5, with 8 bases matching TRBD1. Looked up from germline, CDR1 is MNHEY and CDR2 is SVGAGI. The CDR3 sequence is 16 residues long. The CDR3 loop reads CASSSGQGGLFTEALF. The CDR3 DNA reads as TGTGCCAGCAGCTCTGGACAGGGTGGCTTATTCACTGAAGCTCTCTTT.

This clonotype was counted once. The junction departs from germline at one end; a sequencing error may be responsible. This rearrangement joins TRBV9 to TRBJ1-5; no definite D call. The CDR3 length is 12 residues. Germline V lookup: CDR1 SGDLS, CDR2 YYNGEE. In DNA form, the CDR3 reads TGTGGCAGCAGCCCCCGCAATCAGCCCCAACATTTT. It encodes CGSSPRNQPQHF. The complete variable domain, with remaining parts taken from reference TRBV9 and TRBJ1-5, reads DSGVTQTPKHLITATGQRVTLRCSPRSGDLSVYWYQQSLDQGLQFLIQYYNGEERAKGNILERFSAQQFPDLHSELNLSSLELGDSALYFCGSSPRNQPQHFGDGTRLSIL.

In regard to this clonotype: The final CDR3 position lacks the conserved phenylalanine or tryptophan, pointing to a likely read error. The chain has TRBV4-2 and TRBJ2-1, with D uncertain. Germline-derived CDR1 and CDR2 are LGHNA and YNFKEQ. The CDR3 has 14 residues. In DNA, the CDR3 is TGTGCAAGTAGCCTAGGGCACAGCGACAATGAGCAGTTCTTA. Protein sequence: CASSLGHSDNEQFL.

As regards this clonotype: Here the CDR3 omits its conserved ending phenylalanine or tryptophan, so a read error is the likely source. The chain links TRBV6-2 or TRBV6-3 to TRBJ2-7; 9 bases match TRBD2. CDR3 size: 15 residues. The V and J ends lost 2 bases and 3 bases, in that order; junction bases with no gene match: 5. CDR1 and CDR2 (germline): MNHEY, SVGEGT. The CDR3: CASSYGLARNYEQYL. CDR3 DNA: TGTGCCAGCAGTTACGGACTAGCGCGAAACTACGAGCAGTACTTA.

With respect to this clonotype: Possible read error: a much larger clone is one base away. CDR3 sequence (DNA): TGTGCCAGCAGCATGGGACAGGCTCCCGAAGCTTACTTT. Amino acids: CASSMGQAPEAYF. V and J are TRBV12-3 or TRBV12-4 and TRBJ1-1; TRBD1 matches at 8 bases. CDR3 size: 13 residues.

This clonotype was seen repeatedly, ten times or more. The V gene is TRBV6-5, the J gene TRBJ2-2; D is unresolved. The ends were cut back, 0 bases at V and 4 bases at J, with 12 bases in the middle. Germline V CDR1 and CDR2: MNHEY, SVGAGI. CDR3 length: 16 residues. CDR3 nucleotide sequence: TGTGCCAGCAGTTACTCCTTTGCGGAGAGCACCGGGGAGCTGTTTTTT. As protein: CASSYSFAESTGELFF.

This clonotype showed up just once. The chain couples TRBV14 to TRBJ1-2, with a possible D match to TRBD1 (5 bases). From germline, CDR1 is SGHDN and CDR2 FVKESK. CDR3 size: 13 residues. V was shortened by 4 bases and J by 8 bases, with 14 bases between the two germline ends. The CDR3 DNA is TGTGCCAGCAGCCTCACGGGGGGATTGGGCTACACCTTC. Amino acid sequence: CASSLTGGLGYTF. The variable domain in full, completed from reference TRBV14 and TRBJ1-2, reads EAGVTQFPSHSVIEKGQTVTLRCDPISGHDNLYWYRRVMGKEIKFLLHFVKESKQDESGMPNNRFLAERTGGTYSTLKVQPAELEDSGVYFCASSLTGGLGYTFGSGTRLTVV.

The table lists this clonotype with a count of one. Possible read error: a much larger clone is one base away. This chain connects TRBV6-1 to TRBJ2-4, with TRBD2 matching over 10 bases. Germline V lookup: CDR1 MNHNS, CDR2 SASEGT. The J segment lost 5 bases and the V segment lost 1 base, leaving 11 bases of the junction unmatched. This CDR3 comprises 18 residues. The CDR3 here is CASSEVYGAGGPENIQYF. The CDR3 DNA is TGTGCCAGCAGTGAAGTTTACGGAGCGGGAGGGCCTGAAAACATTCAGTACTTC.

This chain links TRBV12-3 or TRBV12-4 with TRBJ2-5, with TRBD1 as a possible D gene (6 bases). The CDR3 runs to 13 residues. Trimming pared 9 bases from V and 6 bases from J, leaving 17 bases between. In DNA, the CDR3 is TGTGCCAGGAATTTTGGCAGGGGTAAGACCCAGTACTTC. This encodes CARNFGRGKTQYF.

Of note for this clonotype: It may be a read error: a sequence one base away is much more abundant. This chain links TRBV6-5 with TRBJ2-1; 13 positions match TRBD2. The V gene end was trimmed by 7 bases and the J gene end by 12 bases; junction bases not matched to a gene: 6. Germline V gene sequence: CDR1 MNHEY, CDR2 SVGAGI. The CDR3 loop spans 13 amino acids. The CDR3 region is CASTTSGRDGQFF. Here the CDR3 DNA reads TGTGCCAGCACAACTAGCGGGAGGGATGGGCAGTTCTTC.

This clonotype is medium-sized. The chain is built from TRBV11-2 and TRBJ2-5; 7 bases are a match to TRBD2. V trimming: 4 bases; J trimming: 2 bases; junction bases outside the gene matches: 4. The CDR3 consists of 14 residues. Germline V gives CDR1 SGHAT, CDR2 FQNNGV. The CDR3 coding sequence is TGTGCCAGCAGCTCCCGGGGAGGGCAAGAGACCCAGTACTTC. Protein product: CASSSRGGQETQYF.

This clonotype was seen a handful of times. A read error is possible here, since a much larger clone lies one base away. The chain employs TRBV4-1 and TRBJ2-7, with 8 bases that match TRBD1. The CDR3 is made up of 13 amino acids. J was trimmed by 3 bases and V by 4 bases; bases with no gene match: 2. In germline, CDR1 is MGHRA, CDR2 YSYEKL. The DNA for the CDR3 is TGCGCCAGCAGCCGGACAGGGCTCTACGAGCAGTACTTC. Its translation is CASSRTGLYEQYF.

This clonotype came up many times. The rearrangement links TRBV6-2 or TRBV6-3 to TRBJ1-1; D unresolved. This CDR3 has 15 amino acids. V dropped 0 bases and J dropped 0 bases, with 8 bases sitting between them. The germline gives CDR1 MNHEY, CDR2 SVGEGT. CDR3 amino acids: CASSYSKSVNTEAFF. DNA of the CDR3: TGTGCCAGCAGTTACTCGAAATCTGTGAACACTGAAGCTTTCTTT.

As concerns this clonotype: Its ends do not fully match the called genes, so a read error is possible. The chain couples TRBV5-5 to TRBJ1-3; weak D call: TRBD1 (6 bases). Germline V gives CDR1 SGHKS, CDR2 YYEKEE (reference sequence). The CDR3 is 14 amino acids. Here the CDR3 DNA reads TGTGTCAGCAGCTTGCCAGGGGTTGGAAACACCTTATATTTT. Protein: CVSSLPGVGNTLYF. The full variable domain, its missing parts supplied by reference TRBV5-5 and TRBJ1-3, is DAGVTQSPTHLIKTRGQQVTLRCSPISGHKSVSWYQQVLGQGPQFIFQYYEKEERGRGNFPDRFSARQFPNYSSELNVNALLLGDSALYLCVSSLPGVGNTLYFGEGSWLTVV.